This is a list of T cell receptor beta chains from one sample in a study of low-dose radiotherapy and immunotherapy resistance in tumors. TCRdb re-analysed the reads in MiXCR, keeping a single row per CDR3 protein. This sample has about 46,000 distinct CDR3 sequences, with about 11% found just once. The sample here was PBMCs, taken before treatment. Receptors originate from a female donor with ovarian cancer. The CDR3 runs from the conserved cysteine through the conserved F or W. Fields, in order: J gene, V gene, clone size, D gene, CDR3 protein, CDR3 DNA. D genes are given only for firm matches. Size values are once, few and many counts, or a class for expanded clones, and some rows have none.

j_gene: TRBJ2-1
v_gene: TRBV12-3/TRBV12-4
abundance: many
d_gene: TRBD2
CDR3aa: CASSPRGAYNEQFF
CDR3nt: TGTGCCAGCAGTCCCCGGGGGGCCTACAATGAGCAGTTCTTC

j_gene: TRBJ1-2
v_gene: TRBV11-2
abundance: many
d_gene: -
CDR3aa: CASSLVGTGYTF
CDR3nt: TGTGCCAGCAGCTTAGTAGGGACTGGCTACACCTTC

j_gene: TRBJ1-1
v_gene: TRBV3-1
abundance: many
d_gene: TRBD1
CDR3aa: CASTGQGYTEAFF
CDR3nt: TGTGCCAGCACTGGACAGGGGTACACTGAAGCTTTCTTT

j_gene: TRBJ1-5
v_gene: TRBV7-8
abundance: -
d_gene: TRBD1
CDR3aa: CASSLVGDSSNQPQHF
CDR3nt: TGTGCCAGCAGCTTAGTGGGGGACAGTTCCAATCAGCCCCAGCATTTT

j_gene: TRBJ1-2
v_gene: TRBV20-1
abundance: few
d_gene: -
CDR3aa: CSGWRDGYTF
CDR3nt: TGCAGTGGTTGGAGGGATGGCTACACCTTC

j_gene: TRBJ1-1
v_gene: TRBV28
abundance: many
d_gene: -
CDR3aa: CASSFRGPKGNTEAFF
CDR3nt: TGTGCCAGCAGTTTTCGTGGACCCAAGGGGAACACTGAAGCTTTCTTT

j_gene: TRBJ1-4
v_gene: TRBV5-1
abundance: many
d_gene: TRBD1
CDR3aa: CASSLGGQRTEKLFF
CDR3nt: TGCGCCAGCAGCTTGGGGGGACAGAGGACTGAAAAACTGTTTTTT

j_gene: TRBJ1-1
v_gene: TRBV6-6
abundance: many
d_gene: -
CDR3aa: CASILDGNTEAFF
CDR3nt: TGTGCCAGCATCTTAGATGGGAACACTGAAGCTTTCTTT

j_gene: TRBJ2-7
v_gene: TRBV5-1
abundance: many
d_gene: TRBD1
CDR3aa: CASSHEMDRGGEQYF
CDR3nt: TGCGCCAGCAGCCACGAGATGGACAGGGGGGGCGAGCAGTACTTC

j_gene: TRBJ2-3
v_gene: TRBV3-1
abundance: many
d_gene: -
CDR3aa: CASSAGTPRPTDTQYF
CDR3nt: TGTGCCAGCAGCGCCGGGACCCCGAGGCCCACAGATACGCAGTATTTT

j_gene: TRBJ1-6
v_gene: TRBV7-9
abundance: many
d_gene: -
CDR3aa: CASMGATLHF
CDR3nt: TGTGCCAGCATGGGCGCCACCCTCCACTTT

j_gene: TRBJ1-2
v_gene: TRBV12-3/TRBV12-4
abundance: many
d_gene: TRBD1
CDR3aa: CASRPGTGGYGYTF
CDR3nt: TGTGCCAGCAGGCCCGGGACAGGGGGCTATGGCTACACCTTC

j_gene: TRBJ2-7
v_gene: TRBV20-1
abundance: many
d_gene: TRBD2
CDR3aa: CSARDSGGAFFYEQYF
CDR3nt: TGCAGTGCTAGAGATAGCGGGGGGGCCTTTTTCTACGAGCAGTACTTC

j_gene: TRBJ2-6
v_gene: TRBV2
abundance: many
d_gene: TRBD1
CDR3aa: CASSRDSLGSNVLTF
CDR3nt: TGTGCCAGCAGTCGGGACAGTCTGGGGTCCAACGTCCTGACTTTC

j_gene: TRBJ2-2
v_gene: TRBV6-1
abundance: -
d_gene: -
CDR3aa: CASSYRLTGTGELFF
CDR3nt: TGTGCCAGCAGTTACAGACTTACCGGCACCGGGGAGCTGTTTTTT

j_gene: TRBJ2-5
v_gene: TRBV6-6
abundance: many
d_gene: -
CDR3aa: CASSTVETQYF
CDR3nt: TGTGCCAGCAGCACGGTGGAGACCCAGTACTTC

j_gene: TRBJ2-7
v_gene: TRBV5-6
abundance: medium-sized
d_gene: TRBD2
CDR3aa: CASSRTSSREQYF
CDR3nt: TGTGCCAGCAGCCGGACTAGCAGCCGCGAGCAGTACTTC

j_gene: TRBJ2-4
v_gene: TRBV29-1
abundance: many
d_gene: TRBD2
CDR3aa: CSVEDTSPVPIAGGRGKNIQYF
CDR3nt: TGCAGCGTTGAAGACACAAGTCCGGTACCGATAGCGGGAGGGCGGGGCAAAAACATTCAGTACTTC

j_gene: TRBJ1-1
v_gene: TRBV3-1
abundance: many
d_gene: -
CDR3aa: CASSQDWGGGAFF
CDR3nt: TGTGCCAGCAGCCAAGATTGGGGCGGTGGAGCTTTCTTT

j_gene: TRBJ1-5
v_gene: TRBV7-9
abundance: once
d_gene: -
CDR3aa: CASSQGTSQPQHF
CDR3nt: TGTGCCAGCAGCCAAGGCACATCTCAGCCCCAGCATTTT

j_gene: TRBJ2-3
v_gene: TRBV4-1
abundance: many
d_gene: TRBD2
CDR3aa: CASSRTSGTDTQYF
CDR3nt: TGCGCCAGCAGCCGGACTAGCGGCACAGATACGCAGTATTTT

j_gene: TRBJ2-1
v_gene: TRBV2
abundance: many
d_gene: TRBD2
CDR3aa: CASSETSGGAGEQFF
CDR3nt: TGTGCCAGCAGTGAAACTAGCGGGGGGGCAGGTGAGCAGTTCTTC

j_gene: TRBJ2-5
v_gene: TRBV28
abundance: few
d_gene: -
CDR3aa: CASSLRHRAFQETQYF
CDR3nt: TGTGCCAGCAGTTTAAGACACCGGGCCTTCCAAGAGACCCAGTACTTC

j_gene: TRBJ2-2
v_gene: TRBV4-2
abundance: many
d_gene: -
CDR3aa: CASSQELSVTGELFF
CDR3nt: TGTGCCAGCAGCCAAGAATTGTCCGTAACCGGGGAGCTGTTTTTT

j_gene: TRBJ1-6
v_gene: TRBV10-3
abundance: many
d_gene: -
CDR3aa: CAISGRESSYNSPLHF
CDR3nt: TGTGCCATCAGTGGGAGAGAGAGCTCCTATAATTCACCCCTCCACTTT

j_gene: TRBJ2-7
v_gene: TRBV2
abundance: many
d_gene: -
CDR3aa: CASTPNYEQYF
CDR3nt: TGTGCCAGCACCCCGAACTACGAGCAGTACTTC

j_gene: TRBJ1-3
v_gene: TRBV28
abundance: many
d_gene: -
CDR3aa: CASSPPGARGNTIYF
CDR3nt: TGTGCCAGCAGTCCCCCAGGGGCGAGGGGAAACACCATATATTTT

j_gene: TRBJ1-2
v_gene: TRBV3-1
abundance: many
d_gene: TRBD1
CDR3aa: CASSQGAGYGYTF
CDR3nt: TGTGCCAGCAGTCAGGGGGCGGGCTATGGCTACACCTTC

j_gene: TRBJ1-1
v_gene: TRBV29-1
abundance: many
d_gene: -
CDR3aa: CSVDPGTSNTEAFF
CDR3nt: TGCAGCGTCGACCCCGGGACATCGAACACTGAAGCTTTCTTT

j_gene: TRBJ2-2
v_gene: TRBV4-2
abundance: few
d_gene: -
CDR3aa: CASSRLVGDGELFF
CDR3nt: TGTGCCAGCAGCCGACTAGTGGGAGACGGGGAGCTGTTTTTT

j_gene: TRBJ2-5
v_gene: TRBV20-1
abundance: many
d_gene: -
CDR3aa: CSARARRGGETQYF
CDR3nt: TGCAGTGCTAGAGCCCGGCGCGGAGGGGAGACCCAGTACTTC

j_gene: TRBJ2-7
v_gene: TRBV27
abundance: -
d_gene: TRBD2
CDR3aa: CASSSRGTTYEQYF
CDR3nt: TGTGCCAGCAGTTCCCGGGGGACTACCTACGAGCAGTACTTC

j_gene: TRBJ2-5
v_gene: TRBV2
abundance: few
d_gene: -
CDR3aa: CASSEIGLRAETQYF
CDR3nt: TGTGCCAGCAGTGAAATCGGGCTGCGGGCGGAGACCCAGTACTTC

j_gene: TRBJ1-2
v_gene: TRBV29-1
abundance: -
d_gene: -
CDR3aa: CSVEGAGYGYTF
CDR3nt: TGCAGCGTTGAGGGGGCGGGCTATGGCTACACCTTC

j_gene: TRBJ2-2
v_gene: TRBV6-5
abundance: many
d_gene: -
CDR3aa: CASSHRDGNTGELFF
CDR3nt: TGTGCCAGCAGTCACAGGGACGGGAACACCGGGGAGCTGTTTTTT

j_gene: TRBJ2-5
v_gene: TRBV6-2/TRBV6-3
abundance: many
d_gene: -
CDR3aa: CASSYGGLETQYF
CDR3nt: TGTGCCAGCAGTTACGGGGGGCTTGAGACCCAGTACTTC